The present T cell receptor beta chain was sequenced within a study of blood T cell repertoires in COVID-19. As for the study in general: The study drew acute and convalescent COVID-19 samples from the United States, Italy and Spain. T cells, B-cell-depleted T cells, or PBMCs supplied cDNA or gDNA.

Trimming left V 3 bases short and J 3 bases short, with 12 bases between. The CDR3 has 14 residues. Germline V gives CDR1 MDHEN, CDR2 SYDVKM. The method was immunoSEQ multiplex PCR; TCRdb's version includes in-frame clones alone and lacks a portion of them. The sample shows about 200,000 clones, about 84% of them seen only once. The chain recombines TRBV28 with TRBJ2-7; D is perhaps TRBD1 (5 bases). Sequencing used PBMCs or T cells enriched from blood (not recorded which). The receptor was isolated from a man aged 40-49 years with acute COVID-19. CDR3 residues: CASSFADRYYEQYF. For the CDR3, the DNA is TGTGCCAGCAGTTTCGCCGACAGATACTACGAGCAGTACTTC. The variable domain in full, with the rest retrieved from reference TRBV28 and TRBJ2-7, is DVKVTQSSRYLVKRTGEKVFLECVQDMDHENMFWYRQDPGLGLRLIYFSYDVKMKEKGDIPEGYSVSREKKERFSLILESASTNQTSMYLCASSFADRYYEQYFGPGTRLTVT.